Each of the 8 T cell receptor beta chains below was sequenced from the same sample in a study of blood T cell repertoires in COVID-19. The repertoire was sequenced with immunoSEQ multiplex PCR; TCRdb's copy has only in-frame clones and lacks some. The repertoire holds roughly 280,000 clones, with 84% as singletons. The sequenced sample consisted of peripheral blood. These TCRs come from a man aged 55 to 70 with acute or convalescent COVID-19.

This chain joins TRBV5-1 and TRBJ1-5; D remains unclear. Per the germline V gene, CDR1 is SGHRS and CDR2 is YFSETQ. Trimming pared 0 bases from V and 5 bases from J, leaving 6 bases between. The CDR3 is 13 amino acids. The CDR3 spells CASSLDSYQPQHF. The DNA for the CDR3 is TGCGCCAGCAGCTTGGACAGCTATCAGCCCCAGCATTTT.

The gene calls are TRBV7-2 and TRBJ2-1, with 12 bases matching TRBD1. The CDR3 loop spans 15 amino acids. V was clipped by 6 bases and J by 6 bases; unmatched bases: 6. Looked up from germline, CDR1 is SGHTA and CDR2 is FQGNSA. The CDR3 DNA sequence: TGTGCCAGCAGATCCGGGACAGGGGGCATCAATGAGCAGTTCTTC. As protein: CASRSGTGGINEQFF.

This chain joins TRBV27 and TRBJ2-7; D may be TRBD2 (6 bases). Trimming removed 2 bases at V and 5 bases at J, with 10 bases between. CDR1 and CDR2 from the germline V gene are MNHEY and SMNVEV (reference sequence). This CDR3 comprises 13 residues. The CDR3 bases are TGTGCCAGCAGTTTAGGGGGGTTTCACGAGCAGTACTTC. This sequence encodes CASSLGGFHEQYF.

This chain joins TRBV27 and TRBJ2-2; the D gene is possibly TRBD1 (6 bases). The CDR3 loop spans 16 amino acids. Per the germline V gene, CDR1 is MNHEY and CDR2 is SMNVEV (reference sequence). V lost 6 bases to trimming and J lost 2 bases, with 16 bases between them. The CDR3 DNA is TGTGCCAGCAGACCCCCGGACAGACTCAACACCGGGGAGCTGTTTTTT. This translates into CASRPPDRLNTGELFF.

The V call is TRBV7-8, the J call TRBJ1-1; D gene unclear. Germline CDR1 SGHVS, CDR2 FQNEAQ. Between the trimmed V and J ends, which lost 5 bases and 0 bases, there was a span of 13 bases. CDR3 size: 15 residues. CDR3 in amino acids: CASSLQAFMNTEAFF. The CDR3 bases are TGTGCCAGCAGCCTGCAGGCGTTTATGAACACTGAAGCTTTCTTT.

The CDR3 sequence: CASSGGDTMGFTIYF. In DNA, the CDR3 is TGTGCCAGCAGTGGGGGGGACACCATGGGGTTCACCATATATTTT. The rearrangement joins TRBV28 to TRBJ1-3, with a tentative D call TRBD1 (6 bases). CDR1 and CDR2 (germline): MDHEN, SYDVKM. The V end was cut by 5 bases, the J end by 9 bases, with 20 bases between. The CDR3 loop spans 15 amino acids.

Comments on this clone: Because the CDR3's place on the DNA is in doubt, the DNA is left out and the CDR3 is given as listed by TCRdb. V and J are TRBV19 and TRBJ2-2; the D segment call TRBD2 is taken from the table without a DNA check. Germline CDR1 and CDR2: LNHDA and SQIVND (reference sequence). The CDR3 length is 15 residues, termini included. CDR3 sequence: CASTSEAIYTGELFF.

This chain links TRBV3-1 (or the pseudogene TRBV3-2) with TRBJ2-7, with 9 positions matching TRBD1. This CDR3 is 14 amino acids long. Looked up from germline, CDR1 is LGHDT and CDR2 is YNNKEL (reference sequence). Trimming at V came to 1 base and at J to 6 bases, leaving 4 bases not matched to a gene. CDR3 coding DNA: TGTGCCAGCAGCCAAGGGACAGGGGTAAGCGAGCAGTACTTC. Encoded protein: CASSQGTGVSEQYF.